Below are 3 T cell receptor beta chains sequenced from a single sample in a study of CD8+CD57+ T cells in acquired aplastic anemia (dated by TCRdb to the late 2010s). Sequencing relied on an Illumina HiSeq 2000. Genomic DNA served as template for TCR beta VDJ combination and CDR3 sequence profiling. TCRdb reworked the public reads: Q25 trimming with fastp, MiXCR clone assembly, productive beta chains retained. Rows are unified per CDR3 protein, each entry keeping the most common DNA and genes. The sample table lists about 120,000 distinct CDR3 sequences, 50% to 70% of them with a count of one. In total, the top ten clones hold 29% of the sample. Flow cytometry had shown CD8+CD57+ cell expansion in the patients selected for sequencing. Input material: sorted CD4+, CD8+, or CD8+CD57+ T cells (not recorded which) from PBMCs. The receptors originated from a human donor with aplastic anemia.

The chain has TRBV7-3 and TRBJ2-2; tentative D call: TRBD2 (6 bases). Between the trimmed V and J ends, which lost 6 bases and 6 bases, there was a span of 11 bases. Per germline, CDR1 SGHTA and CDR2 FQGTGA. The CDR3 has 13 amino acids. CDR3 loop: CASRTGGSGELFF. CDR3 DNA sequence: TGTGCCAGCAGAACAGGAGGGTCCGGGGAGCTGTTTTTT.

The chain recombines TRBV9 with TRBJ2-5; perhaps TRBD1 as D (5 bases). V lost 0 bases to trimming and J lost 5 bases, with 14 bases between them. Germline CDR1 reads SGDLS; CDR2 reads YYNGEE. This CDR3 contains 15 residues. This CDR3 is CASSVAKGKGETQYF. Here the CDR3 DNA reads TGTGCCAGCAGCGTAGCAAAAGGGAAGGGGGAGACCCAGTACTTC.

The rearrangement joins TRBV5-1 to TRBJ2-3; 10 bases line up with TRBD1. Germline CDR1 is SGHRS and CDR2 is YFSETQ. V shed 0 bases, J shed 3 bases, and the junction held 4 bases outside the gene matches. The CDR3 has 16 residues. CDR3 residues: CASSLVRDRGTDTQYF. In DNA form, the CDR3 reads TGCGCCAGCAGCTTGGTCCGGGACAGGGGAACAGATACGCAGTATTTT.